The present entry profiles one T cell receptor beta chain with its context. This specimen belongs to a study of cytomegalovirus exposure and HLA in healthy donors. Primers for the PCR totalled 60 Vbeta and 13 Jbeta. The method was immunoSEQ multiplex PCR; TCRdb's version includes in-frame clones alone and lacks a portion of them. The data show about 140,000 clones, roughly 9.7% seen once. The ends were cut back, 4 bases at V and 2 bases at J, with 12 bases in the middle. The germline CDR1 and CDR2 sequences are SGHDT and YYEEEE. The CDR3 runs 14 residues. The V and J genes are TRBV5-6 and TRBJ1-2; perhaps TRBD1 as D (6 bases). The receptor was derived from a man aged 45 to 65 in good health and CMV-seronegative. Input material: PBMCs. As DNA, the CDR3 is TGTGCCAGCAGCCCGGACAGCTTAAACTATGGCTACACCTTC. This gives the protein CASSPDSLNYGYTF.